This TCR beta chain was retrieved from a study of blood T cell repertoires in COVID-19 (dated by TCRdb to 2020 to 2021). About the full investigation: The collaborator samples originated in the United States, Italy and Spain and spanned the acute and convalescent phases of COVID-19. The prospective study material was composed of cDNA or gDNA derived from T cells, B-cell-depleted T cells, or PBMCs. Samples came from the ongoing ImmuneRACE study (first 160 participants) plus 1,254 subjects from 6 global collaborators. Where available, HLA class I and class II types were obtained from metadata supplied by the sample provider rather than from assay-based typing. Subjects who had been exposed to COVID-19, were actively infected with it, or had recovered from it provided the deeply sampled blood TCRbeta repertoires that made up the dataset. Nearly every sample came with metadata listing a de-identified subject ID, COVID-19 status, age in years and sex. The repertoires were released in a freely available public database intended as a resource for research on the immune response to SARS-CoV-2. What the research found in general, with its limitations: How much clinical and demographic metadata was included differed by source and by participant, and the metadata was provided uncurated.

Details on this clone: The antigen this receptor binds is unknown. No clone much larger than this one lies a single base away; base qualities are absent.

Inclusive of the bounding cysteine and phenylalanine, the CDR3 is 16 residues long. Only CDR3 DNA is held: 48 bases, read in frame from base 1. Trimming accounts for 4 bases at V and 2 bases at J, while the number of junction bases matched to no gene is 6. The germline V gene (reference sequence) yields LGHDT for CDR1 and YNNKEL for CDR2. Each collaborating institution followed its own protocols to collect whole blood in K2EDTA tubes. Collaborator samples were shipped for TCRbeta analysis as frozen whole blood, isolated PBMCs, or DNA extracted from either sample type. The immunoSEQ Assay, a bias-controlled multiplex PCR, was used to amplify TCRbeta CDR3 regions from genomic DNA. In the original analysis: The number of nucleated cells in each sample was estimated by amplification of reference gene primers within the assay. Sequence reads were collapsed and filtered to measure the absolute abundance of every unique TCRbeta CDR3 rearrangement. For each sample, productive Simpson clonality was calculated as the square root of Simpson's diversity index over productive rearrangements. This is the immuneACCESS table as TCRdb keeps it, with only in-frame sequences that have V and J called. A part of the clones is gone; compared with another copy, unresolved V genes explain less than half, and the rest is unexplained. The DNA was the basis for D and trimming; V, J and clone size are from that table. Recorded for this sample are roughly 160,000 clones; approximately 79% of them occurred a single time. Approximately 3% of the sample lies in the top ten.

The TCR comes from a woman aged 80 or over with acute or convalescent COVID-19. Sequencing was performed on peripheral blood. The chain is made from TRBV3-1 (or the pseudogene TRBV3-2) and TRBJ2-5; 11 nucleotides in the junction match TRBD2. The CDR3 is CASSPWTSGLQETQYF. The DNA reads TGTGCCAGCAGCCCATGGACTAGCGGGTTGCAAGAGACCCAGTACTTC.